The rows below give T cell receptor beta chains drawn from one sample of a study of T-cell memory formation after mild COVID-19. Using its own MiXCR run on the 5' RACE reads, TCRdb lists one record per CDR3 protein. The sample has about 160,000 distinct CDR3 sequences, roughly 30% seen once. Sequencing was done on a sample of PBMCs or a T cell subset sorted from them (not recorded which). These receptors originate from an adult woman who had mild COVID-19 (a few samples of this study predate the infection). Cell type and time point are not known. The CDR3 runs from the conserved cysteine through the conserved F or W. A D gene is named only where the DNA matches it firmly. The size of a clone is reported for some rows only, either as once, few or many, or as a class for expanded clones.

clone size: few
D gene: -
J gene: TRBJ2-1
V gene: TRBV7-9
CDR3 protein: CASSLGLEVSYNEQFF
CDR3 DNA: TGTGCCAGCAGCTTAGGATTGGAGGTTTCCTACAATGAGCAGTTCTTC

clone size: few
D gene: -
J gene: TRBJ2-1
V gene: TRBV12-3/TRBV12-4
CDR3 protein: CASSFAVSGEQFF
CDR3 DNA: TGTGCCAGCAGTTTCGCGGTCTCGGGTGAGCAGTTCTTC

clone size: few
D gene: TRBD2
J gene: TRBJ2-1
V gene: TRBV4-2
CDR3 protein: CASSQEWLAVSNEQFF
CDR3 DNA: TGTGCCAGCAGCCAAGAGTGGCTAGCGGTAAGCAATGAGCAGTTCTTC

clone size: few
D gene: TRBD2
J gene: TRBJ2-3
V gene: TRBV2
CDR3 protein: CASVGTSGADTQYF
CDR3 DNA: TGTGCCAGCGTTGGGACTAGCGGGGCAGATACGCAGTATTTT

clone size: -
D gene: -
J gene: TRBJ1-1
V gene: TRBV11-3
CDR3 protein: CASSLWGEGTEAFF
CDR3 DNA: TGTGCCAGCAGCTTATGGGGCGAAGGAACTGAAGCTTTCTTT

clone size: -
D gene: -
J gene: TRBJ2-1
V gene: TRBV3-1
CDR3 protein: CASSRKGFSSNEQFF
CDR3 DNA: TGTGCCAGCAGCCGAAAGGGATTCAGTTCCAATGAGCAGTTCTTC

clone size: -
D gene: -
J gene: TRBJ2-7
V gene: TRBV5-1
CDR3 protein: CASNRPGQIEQYF
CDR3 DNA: TGCGCCAGCAACCGGCCCGGACAGATCGAGCAGTACTTC

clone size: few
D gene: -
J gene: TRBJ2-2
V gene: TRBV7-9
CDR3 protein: CASSPRDRSNTGELFF
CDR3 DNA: TGTGCCAGCAGCCCCCGGGACCGGTCGAACACCGGGGAGCTGTTTTTT

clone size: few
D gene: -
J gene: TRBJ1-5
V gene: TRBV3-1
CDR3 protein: CASSHGLWTVEDQPQHF
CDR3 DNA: TGTGCCAGCAGCCACGGTCTGTGGACAGTCGAAGATCAGCCCCAGCATTTT

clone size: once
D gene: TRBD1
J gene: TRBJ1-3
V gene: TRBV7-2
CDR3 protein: CASSPGTGHGNTIYF
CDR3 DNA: TGTGCCAGCAGCCCAGGGACAGGCCATGGAAACACCATATATTTT

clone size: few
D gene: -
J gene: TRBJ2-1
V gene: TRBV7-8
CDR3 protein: CASSLLDRGSYNEQFF
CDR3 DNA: TGTGCCAGCAGCTTATTAGACCGGGGGTCCTACAATGAGCAGTTCTTC

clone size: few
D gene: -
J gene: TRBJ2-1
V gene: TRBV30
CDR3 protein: CAWRSADWSYNEQFF
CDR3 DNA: TGTGCCTGGAGGTCAGCGGATTGGTCCTACAATGAGCAGTTCTTC

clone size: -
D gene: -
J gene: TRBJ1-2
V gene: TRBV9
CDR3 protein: CASSVGKGHYGYTF
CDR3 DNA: TGTGCCAGCAGCGTAGGGAAGGGGCACTATGGCTACACCTTC

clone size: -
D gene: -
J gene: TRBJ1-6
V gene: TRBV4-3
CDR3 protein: CASSQDAGMIESYSYNSPLHF
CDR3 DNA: TGCGCCAGCAGCCAAGATGCAGGGATGATCGAGAGTTACTCCTATAATTCACCCCTCCACTTT

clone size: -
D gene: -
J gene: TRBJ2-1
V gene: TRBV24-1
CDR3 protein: CATSDLGGLGTNEQFF
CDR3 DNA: TGTGCCACCAGTGATTTGGGGGGGCTTGGAACCAATGAGCAGTTCTTC

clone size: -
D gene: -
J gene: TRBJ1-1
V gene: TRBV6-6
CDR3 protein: CASTRDTSLNTEAFF
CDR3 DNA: TGTGCCAGCACCCGGGACACGTCTTTGAACACTGAAGCTTTCTTT

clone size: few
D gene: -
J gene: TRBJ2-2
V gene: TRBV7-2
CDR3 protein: CATLALPNTGELFF
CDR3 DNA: TGTGCCACCTTGGCCCTCCCGAACACCGGGGAGCTGTTTTTT

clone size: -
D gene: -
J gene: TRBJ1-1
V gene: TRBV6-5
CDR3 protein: CASRRRQGTEAFF
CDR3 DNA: TGTGCCAGCAGACGACGTCAGGGGACTGAAGCTTTCTTT

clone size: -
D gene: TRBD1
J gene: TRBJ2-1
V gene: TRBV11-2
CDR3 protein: CASSRKGQTLFSYNEQFF
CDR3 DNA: TGTGCCAGCAGCAGAAAGGGACAGACCTTATTCTCCTACAATGAGCAGTTCTTC

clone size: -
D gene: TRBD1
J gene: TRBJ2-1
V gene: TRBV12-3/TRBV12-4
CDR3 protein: CASSLAGQGYNEQFF
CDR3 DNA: TGTGCCAGCAGTTTAGCGGGACAGGGGTACAATGAGCAGTTCTTC

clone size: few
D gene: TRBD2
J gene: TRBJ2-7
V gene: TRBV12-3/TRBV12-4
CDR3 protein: CASRPGLAGYEQYF
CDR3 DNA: TGTGCCAGCAGACCGGGACTAGCGGGATACGAGCAGTACTTC

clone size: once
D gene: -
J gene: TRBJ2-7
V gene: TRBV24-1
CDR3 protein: CASARGRPPHEQYF
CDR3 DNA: TGTGCCTCGGCTCGTGGGCGTCCCCCCCACGAGCAGTACTTC

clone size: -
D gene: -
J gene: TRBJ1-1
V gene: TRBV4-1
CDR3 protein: CASSQDRGGAEAFF
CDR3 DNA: TGCGCCAGCAGCCAAGACCGGGGCGGGGCTGAAGCTTTCTTT

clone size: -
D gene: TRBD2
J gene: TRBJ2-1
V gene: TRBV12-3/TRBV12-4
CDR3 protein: CASSAPAGLAGEGEQFF
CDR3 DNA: TGTGCCAGCAGCGCCCCCGCGGGACTAGCGGGAGAGGGGGAGCAGTTCTTC

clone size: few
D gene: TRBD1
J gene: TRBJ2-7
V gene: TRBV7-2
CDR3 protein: CASSLSGQGYEQYF
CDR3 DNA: TGTGCCAGCAGCCTATCGGGACAGGGCTACGAGCAGTACTTC

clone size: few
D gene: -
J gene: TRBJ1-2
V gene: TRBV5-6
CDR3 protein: CASSLGGVAGYTF
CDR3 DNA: TGTGCCAGCAGCCTGGGAGGAGTTGCGGGCTACACCTTC

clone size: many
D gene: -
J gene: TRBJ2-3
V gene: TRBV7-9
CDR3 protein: CASSVQPISTDTQYF
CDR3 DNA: TGTGCCAGCAGCGTACAGCCTATAAGCACAGATACGCAGTATTTT

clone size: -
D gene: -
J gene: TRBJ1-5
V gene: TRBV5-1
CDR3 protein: CASSVGLGQPQHF
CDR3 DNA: TGCGCCAGCAGCGTAGGGTTAGGACAGCCCCAGCATTTT

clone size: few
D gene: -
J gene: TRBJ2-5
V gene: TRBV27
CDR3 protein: CASSSTRPEETQYF
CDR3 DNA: TGTGCCAGCAGTTCGACACGCCCGGAGGAGACCCAGTACTTC

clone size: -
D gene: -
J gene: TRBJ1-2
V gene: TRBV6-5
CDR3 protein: CASRPSVSGNYGYTF
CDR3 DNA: TGTGCCAGCAGACCGTCAGTCTCAGGGAACTATGGCTACACCTTC

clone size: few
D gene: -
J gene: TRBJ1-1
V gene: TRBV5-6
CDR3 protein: CASSSWGRQFKGTEAFF
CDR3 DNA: TGTGCCAGCAGCTCATGGGGACGGCAGTTTAAGGGGACTGAAGCTTTCTTT

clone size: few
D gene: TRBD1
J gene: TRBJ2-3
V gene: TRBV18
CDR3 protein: CASSRSGQGSLSTDTQYF
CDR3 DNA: TGTGCCAGCTCACGATCGGGACAGGGCTCTCTCAGCACAGATACGCAGTATTTT

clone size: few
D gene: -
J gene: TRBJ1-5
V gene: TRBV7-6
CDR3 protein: CASSLGQSNQPQHF
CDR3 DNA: TGTGCCAGCAGCTTAGGACAAAGCAATCAGCCCCAGCATTTT

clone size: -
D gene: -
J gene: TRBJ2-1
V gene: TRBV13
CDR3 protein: CASSLVRGQQFF
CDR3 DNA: TGTGCCAGCAGCTTAGTGCGGGGCCAGCAGTTCTTC

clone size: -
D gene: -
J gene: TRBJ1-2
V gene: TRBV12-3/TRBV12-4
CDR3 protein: CASRPPNYGYTF
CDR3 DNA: TGTGCCAGCAGACCACCGAACTATGGCTACACCTTC

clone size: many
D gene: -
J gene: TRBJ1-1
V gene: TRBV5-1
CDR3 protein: CASSWSGGQTEAFF
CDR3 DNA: TGCGCCAGCAGTTGGTCCGGGGGGCAAACTGAAGCTTTCTTT

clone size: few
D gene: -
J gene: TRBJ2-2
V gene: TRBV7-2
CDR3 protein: CASSQAPPPTGELFF
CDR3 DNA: TGTGCCAGCAGCCAGGCCCCACCCCCGACCGGGGAGCTGTTTTTT

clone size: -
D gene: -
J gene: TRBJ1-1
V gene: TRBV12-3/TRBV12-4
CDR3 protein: CASLFGTEAFF
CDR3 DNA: TGTGCCAGCCTATTTGGCACTGAAGCTTTCTTT

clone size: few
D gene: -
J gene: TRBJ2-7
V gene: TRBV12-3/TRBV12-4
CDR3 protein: CASRLAASYEQYF
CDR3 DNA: TGTGCCAGCAGATTAGCGGCCTCCTACGAGCAGTACTTC

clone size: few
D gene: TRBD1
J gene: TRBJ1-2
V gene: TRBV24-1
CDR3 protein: CATSDSRTLRQGHRGYTF
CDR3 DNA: TGTGCCACCAGTGATTCTCGCACACTTCGACAGGGTCATAGAGGCTACACCTTC

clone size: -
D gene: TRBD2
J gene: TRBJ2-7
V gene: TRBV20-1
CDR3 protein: CSARDSGGLYEQYF
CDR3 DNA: TGCAGTGCTAGAGATAGCGGGGGGCTCTACGAGCAGTACTTC

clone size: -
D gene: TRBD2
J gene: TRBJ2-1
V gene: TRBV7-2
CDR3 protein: CASSQRGHYNEQFF
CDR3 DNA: TGTGCCAGCAGCCAGCGGGGGCACTACAATGAGCAGTTCTTC

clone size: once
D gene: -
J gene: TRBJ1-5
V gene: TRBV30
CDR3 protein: CAWSVRRGRGQPQHF
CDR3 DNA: TGTGCCTGGAGTGTACGTAGGGGTAGGGGTCAGCCCCAGCATTTT

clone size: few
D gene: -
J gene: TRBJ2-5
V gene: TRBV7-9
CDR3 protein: CASSSRERRETQYF
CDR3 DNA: TGTGCCAGCAGCTCAAGGGAAAGGAGAGAGACCCAGTACTTC

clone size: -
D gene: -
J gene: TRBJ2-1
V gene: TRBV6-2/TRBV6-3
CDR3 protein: CASRGGGARNEQFF
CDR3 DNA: TGTGCCAGCAGAGGTGGGGGGGCGCGGAATGAGCAGTTCTTC

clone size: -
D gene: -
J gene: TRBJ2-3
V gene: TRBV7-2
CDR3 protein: CASSTGGGSADTQYF
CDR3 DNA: TGTGCCAGCAGCACCGGAGGGGGGAGCGCAGATACGCAGTATTTT

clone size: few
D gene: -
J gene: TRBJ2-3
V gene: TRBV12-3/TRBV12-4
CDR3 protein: CASTGLMSTDTQYF
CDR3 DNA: TGTGCCAGCACGGGGCTGATGAGCACAGATACGCAGTATTTT

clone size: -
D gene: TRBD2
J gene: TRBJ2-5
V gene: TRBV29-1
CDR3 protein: CSVEKRGLAGEETQYF
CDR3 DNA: TGCAGCGTTGAAAAAAGGGGACTAGCGGGAGAAGAGACCCAGTACTTC

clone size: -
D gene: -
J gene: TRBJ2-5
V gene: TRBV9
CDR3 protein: CASSLAAGFQETQYF
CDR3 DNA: TGTGCCAGCAGCTTGGCGGCGGGTTTCCAAGAGACCCAGTACTTC

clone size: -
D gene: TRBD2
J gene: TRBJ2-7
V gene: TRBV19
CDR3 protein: CASSILSGGSYEQYF
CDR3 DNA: TGTGCCAGTAGTATATTAAGCGGGGGCTCCTACGAGCAGTACTTC

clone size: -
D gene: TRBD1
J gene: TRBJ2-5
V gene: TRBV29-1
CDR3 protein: CSVVSPGTEEETQYF
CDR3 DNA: TGCAGCGTTGTGTCGCCCGGGACAGAAGAAGAGACCCAGTACTTC

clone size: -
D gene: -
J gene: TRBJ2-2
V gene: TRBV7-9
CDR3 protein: CASRTGGQVTGELFF
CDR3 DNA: TGTGCCAGCAGAACTGGGGGCCAGGTCACCGGGGAGCTGTTTTTT